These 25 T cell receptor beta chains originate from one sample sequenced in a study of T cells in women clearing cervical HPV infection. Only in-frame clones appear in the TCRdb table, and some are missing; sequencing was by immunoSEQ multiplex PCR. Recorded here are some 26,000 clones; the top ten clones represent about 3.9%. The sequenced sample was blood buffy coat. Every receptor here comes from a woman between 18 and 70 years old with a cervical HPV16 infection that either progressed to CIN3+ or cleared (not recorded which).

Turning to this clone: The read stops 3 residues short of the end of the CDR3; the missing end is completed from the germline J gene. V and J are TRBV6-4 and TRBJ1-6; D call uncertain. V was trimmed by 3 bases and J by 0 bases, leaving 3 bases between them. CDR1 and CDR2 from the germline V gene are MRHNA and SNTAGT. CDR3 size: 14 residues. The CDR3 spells CASSEGSYNSPLHF. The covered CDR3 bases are TGTGCCAGCAGTGAAGGCTCCTATAATTCACCC.

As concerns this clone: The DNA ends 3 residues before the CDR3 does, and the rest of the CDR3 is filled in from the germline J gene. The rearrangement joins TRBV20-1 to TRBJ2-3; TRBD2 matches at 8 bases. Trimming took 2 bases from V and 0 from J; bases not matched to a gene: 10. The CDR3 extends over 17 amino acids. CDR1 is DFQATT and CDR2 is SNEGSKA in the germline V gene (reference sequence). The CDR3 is CSARRGTSSRSTDTQYF. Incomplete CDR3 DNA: TGCAGTGCTAGAAGGGGGACTAGTAGTAGGAGCACAGATACG.

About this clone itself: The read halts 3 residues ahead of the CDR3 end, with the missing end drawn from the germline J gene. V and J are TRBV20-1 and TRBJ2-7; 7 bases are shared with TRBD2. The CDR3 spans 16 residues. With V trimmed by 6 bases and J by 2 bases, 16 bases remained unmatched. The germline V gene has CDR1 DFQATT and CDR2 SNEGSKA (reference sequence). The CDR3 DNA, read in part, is TGCAGTGCATTTTTGGCGGGGGAAGGGGCCCCCTACGAG. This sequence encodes CSAFLAGEGAPYE. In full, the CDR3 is CSAFLAGEGAPYEQYF.

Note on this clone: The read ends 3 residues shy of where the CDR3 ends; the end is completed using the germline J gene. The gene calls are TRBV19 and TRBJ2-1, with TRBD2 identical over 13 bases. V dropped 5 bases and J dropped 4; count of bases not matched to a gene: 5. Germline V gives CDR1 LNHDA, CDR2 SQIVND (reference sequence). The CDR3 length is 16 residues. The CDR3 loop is CASSPWTSGGYNEQFF. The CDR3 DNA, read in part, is TGTGCCAGTAGTCCCTGGACTAGCGGGGGTTACAATGAG. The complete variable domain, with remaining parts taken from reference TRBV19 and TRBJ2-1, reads DGGITQSPKYLFRKEGQNVTLSCEQNLNHDAMYWYRQDPGQGLRLIYYSQIVNDFQKGDIAEGYSVSREKKESFPLTVTSAQKNPTAFYLCASSPWTSGGYNEQFFGPGTRLTVL.

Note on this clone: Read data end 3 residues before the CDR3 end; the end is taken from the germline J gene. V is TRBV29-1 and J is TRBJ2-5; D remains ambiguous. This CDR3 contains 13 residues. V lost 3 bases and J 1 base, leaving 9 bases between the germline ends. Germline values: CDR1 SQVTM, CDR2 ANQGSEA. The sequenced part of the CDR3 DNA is TGCAGCGTTGAGGCCAGATTCCAAGAGACC. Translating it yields CSVEARFQET. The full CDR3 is CSVEARFQETQYF.

The covered CDR3 bases are TGTGCCAGCATTCCAAGGGAGCGGGCGTACACCGGGGAG. Its translation is CASIPRERAYTGE. The CDR3 reads in full as CASIPRERAYTGELFF. The chain employs TRBV6-2 or TRBV6-3 and TRBJ2-2, with D possibly matching TRBD2 (6 bases). The read gets to within 3 residues of the CDR3 end, and the germline J gene fills in the rest. Trimming removed 7 bases at V and 3 bases at J, with 18 bases between. This CDR3 is 16 amino acids long. Germline CDR1 reads MNHEY; CDR2 reads SVGEGT.

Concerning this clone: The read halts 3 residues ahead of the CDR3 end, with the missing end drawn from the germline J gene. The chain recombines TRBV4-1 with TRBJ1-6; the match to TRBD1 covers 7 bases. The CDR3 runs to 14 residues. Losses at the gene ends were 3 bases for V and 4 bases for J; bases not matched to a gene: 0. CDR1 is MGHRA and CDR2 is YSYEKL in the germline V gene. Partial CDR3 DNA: TGCGCCAGCAGCCAGGGACAGTATAATTCACCC. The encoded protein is CASSQGQYNSP. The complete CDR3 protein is CASSQGQYNSPLHF.

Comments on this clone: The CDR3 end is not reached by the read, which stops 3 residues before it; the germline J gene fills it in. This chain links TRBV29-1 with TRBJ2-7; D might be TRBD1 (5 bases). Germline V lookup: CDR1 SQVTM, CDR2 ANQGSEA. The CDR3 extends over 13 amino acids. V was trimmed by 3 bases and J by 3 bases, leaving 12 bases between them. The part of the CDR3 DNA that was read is TGCAGCGTTGAGGCAGGGCCCCTCTACGAG. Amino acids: CSVEAGPLYE. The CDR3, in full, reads CSVEAGPLYEQYF.

The covered CDR3 bases are TGTGCCAGCTCACCACAGGGCTCGGATGGC. It yields the protein CASSPQGSDG. From start to end, the CDR3 is CASSPQGSDGYTF. V and J are TRBV18 and TRBJ1-2, with D hard to call. The read finishes 3 residues shy of the CDR3 end, and the germline J gene is used to complete it. This CDR3 comprises 13 residues. The V end lost 1 base, the J end lost 6 bases, and 9 bases lay between the germline ends. Per the germline V gene, CDR1 is KGHSH and CDR2 is LQKENI.

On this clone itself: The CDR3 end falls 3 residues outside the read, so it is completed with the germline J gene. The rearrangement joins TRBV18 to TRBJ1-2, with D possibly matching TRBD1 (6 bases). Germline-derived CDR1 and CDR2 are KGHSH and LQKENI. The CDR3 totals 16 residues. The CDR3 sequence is CASSPPASGGALDYTF. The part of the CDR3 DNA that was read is TGTGCCAGCTCACCACCGGCTAGCGGGGGGGCCCTCGAC.

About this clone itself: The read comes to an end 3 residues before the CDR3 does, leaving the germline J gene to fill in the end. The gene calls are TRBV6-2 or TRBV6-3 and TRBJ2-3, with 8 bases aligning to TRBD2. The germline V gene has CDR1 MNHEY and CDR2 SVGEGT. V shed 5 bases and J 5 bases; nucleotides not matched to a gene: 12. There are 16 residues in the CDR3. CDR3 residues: CASSPPSRGGRDTQYF. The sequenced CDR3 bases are TGTGCCAGCAGTCCCCCCTCTCGGGGGGGCCGAGATACG.

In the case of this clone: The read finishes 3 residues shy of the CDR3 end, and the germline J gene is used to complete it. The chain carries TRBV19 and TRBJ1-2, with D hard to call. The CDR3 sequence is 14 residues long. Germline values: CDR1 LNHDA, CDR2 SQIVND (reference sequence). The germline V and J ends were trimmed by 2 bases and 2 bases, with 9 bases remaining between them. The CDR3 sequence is CASSINSQNYGYTF. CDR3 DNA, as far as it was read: TGTGCCAGTAGTATAAATTCACAGAACTATGGC.

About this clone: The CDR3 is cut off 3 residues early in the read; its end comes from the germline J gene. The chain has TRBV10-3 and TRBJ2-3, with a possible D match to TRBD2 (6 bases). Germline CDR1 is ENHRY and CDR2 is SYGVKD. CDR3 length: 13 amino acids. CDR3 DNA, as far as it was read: TGTGCCATCAGTGACCGACTAGAAGAGACG. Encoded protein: CAISDRLEET. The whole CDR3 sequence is CAISDRLEETQYF.

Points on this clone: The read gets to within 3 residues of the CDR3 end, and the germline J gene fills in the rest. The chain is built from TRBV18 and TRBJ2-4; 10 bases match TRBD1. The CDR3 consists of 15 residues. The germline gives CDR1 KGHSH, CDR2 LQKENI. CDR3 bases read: TGTGCCAGCTCACCACGTGACAGGGGGCAGGGTGGT. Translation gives CASSPRDRGQGG. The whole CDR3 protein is CASSPRDRGQGGQYF.

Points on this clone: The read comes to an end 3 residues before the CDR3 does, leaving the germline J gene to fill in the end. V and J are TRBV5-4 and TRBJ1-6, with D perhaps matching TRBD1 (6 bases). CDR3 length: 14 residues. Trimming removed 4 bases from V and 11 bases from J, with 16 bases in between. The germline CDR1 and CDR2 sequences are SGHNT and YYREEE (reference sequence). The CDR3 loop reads CASSRRPEGAPLHF. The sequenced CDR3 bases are TGTGCCAGCAGCCGCCGACCAGAGGGGGCACCC.

The CDR3 region is CASSEGAGSRTDTQYF. The CDR3 bases that were read are TGTGCCAGCAGTGAAGGGGCGGGTTCCCGCACAGATACG. The chain recombines TRBV6-1 with TRBJ2-3, with D possibly TRBD2 on 5 matching bases. The CDR3 goes on 3 residues after the read ends, and that part is filled in from the germline J gene. The V gene's germline CDR1 is MNHNS and CDR2 SASEGT. Trimming cost V 1 base and J 1 base, with 12 bases left between them. The CDR3 sequence is 16 residues long.

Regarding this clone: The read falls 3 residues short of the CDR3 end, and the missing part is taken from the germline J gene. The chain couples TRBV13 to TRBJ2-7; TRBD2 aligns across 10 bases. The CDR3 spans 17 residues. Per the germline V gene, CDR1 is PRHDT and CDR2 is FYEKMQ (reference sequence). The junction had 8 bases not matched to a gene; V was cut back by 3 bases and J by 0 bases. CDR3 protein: CASSLDLERGGSYEQYF. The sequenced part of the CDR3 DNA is TGTGCCAGCAGCTTGGACCTCGAGCGGGGGGGCTCCTACGAG.

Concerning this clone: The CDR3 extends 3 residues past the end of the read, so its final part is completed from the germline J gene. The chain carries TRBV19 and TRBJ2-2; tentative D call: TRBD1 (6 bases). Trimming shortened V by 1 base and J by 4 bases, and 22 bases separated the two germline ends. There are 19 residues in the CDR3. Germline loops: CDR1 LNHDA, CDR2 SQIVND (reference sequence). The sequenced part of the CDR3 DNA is TGTGCCAGTAGTATAGGACAGGACATCTACCTCAACCCCACCGGGGAG. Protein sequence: CASSIGQDIYLNPTGE. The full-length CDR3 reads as CASSIGQDIYLNPTGELFF. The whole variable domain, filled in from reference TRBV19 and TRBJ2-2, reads DGGITQSPKYLFRKEGQNVTLSCEQNLNHDAMYWYRQDPGQGLRLIYYSQIVNDFQKGDIAEGYSVSREKKESFPLTVTSAQKNPTAFYLCASSIGQDIYLNPTGELFFGEGSRLTVL.

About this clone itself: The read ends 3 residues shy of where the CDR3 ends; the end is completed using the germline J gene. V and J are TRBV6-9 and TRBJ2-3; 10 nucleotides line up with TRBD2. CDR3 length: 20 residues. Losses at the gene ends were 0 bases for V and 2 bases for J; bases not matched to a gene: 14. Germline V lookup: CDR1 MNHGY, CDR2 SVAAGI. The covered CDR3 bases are TGTGCCAGCAGTTATTCGAGTAGCGGGGGGTCCTGTACGGTCACAGATACG. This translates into CASSYSSSGGSCTVTDT. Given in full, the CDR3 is CASSYSSSGGSCTVTDTQYF.

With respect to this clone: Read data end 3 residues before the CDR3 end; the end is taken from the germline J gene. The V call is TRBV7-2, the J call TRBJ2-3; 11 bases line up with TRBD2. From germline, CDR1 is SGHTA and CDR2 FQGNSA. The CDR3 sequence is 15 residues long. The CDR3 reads CASSADSGGAETQYF. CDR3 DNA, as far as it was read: TGTGCCAGCAGCGCCGATAGCGGGGGGGCCGAAACG.

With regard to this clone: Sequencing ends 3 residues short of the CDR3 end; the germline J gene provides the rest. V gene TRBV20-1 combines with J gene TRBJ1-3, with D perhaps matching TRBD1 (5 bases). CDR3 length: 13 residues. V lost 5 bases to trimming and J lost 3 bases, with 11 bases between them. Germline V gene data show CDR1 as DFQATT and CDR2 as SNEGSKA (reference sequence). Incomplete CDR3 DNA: TGCAGTGCTGATCAGGGCGTTGGAAACACC. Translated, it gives CSADQGVGNT. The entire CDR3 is CSADQGVGNTIYF.

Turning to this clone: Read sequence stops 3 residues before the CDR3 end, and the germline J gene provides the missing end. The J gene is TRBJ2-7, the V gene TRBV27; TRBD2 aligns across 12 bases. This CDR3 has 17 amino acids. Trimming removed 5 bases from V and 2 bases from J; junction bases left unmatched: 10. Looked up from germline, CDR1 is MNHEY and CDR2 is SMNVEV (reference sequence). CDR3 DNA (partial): TGTGCCAGCAGTGCCCACCGACTAGCGGGGGTGACCTACGAG. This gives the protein CASSAHRLAGVTYE. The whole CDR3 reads CASSAHRLAGVTYEQYF.

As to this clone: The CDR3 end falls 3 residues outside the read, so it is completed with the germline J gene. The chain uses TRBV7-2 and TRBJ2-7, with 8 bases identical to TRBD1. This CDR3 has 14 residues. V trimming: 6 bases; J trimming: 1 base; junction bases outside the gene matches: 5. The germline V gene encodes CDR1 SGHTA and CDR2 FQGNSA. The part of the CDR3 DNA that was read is TGTGCCAGCAGGTGGACAGGGCGGTCCTACGAG. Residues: CASRWTGRSYE. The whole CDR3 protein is CASRWTGRSYEQYF.

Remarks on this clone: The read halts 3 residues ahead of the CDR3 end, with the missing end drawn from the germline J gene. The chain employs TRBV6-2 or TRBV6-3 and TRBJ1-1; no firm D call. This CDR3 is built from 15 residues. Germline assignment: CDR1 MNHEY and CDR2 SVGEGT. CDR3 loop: CASSLLPDRGGEAFF. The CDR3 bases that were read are TGTGCCAGCAGCCTACTCCCGGACCGGGGTGGCGAG.

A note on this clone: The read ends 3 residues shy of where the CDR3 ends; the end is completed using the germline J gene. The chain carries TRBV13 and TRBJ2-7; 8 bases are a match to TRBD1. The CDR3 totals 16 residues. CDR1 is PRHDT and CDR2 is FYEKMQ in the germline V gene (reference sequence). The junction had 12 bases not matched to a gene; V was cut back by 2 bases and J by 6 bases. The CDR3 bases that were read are TGTGCCAGCAGCTTAATGCTAAGTGGCAGGGGGCGCGAG. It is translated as CASSLMLSGRGRE. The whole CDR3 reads CASSLMLSGRGREQYF.